The present T cell receptor beta chain was sequenced within a study of blood T cell repertoires in COVID-19. This clone occurred once. Using immunoSEQ multiplex PCR, the repertoire was profiled, and TCRdb retains in-frame clones only, with some absent. The sample carries just over 85,000 clones, nearly 90% recorded once. This CDR3 contains 13 residues. The trim removed 4 bases at V and 5 bases at J, leaving 2 bases unmatched. Germline V lookup: CDR1 SNHLY, CDR2 FYNNEI. The rearrangement links TRBV2 to TRBJ2-1, with 7 bases lining up with TRBD2. This TCR came from a man aged 45-60 years with acute or convalescent COVID-19. Sequencing was performed on peripheral blood. CDR3 DNA sequence: TGTGCCAGCAGTGTTCTAGCGGACAATGAGCAGTTCTTC. Encoded protein: CASSVLADNEQFF.